What follows are 14 T cell receptor beta chains derived from one specimen sequenced in a study of T cells in Graves' hyperthyroidism and ophthalmopathy. RNA transcripts gave rise to amplified TCR beta CDR3 regions. A first-round RT-PCR of the TCR CDR3 used the HTBI primer set. TCRdb re-analysed the multiplex PCR reads in MiXCR, keeping a single row per CDR3 protein. The table has roughly 510,000 distinct CDR3 sequences, around 20% seen once; the top ten hold 26%. The specimen sequenced was blood. The receptors originated from a man younger than 30 with Graves' hyperthyroidism.

This clonotype appeared many times. The J gene is TRBJ2-4, the V gene TRBV28; tentatively, D is TRBD1 (6 bases). Germline loops: CDR1 MDHEN, CDR2 SYDVKM. The CDR3 extends over 14 amino acids. Deletions cut 7 bases from V and 5 bases from J, with 15 bases between. CDR3: CASMIRGTQNIQYF. CDR3 nucleotide sequence: TGTGCCAGCATGATTAGGGGGACCCAAAACATTCAGTACTTC.

At least ten counts were recorded for this clonotype. The chain uses TRBV15 and TRBJ1-2, with D perhaps TRBD1 (6 bases). The V and J ends lost 1 base and 4 bases respectively, with 10 bases between them. Germline assignment: CDR1 LNHNV and CDR2 YYDKDF (reference sequence). The CDR3 is 14 amino acids. The CDR3 sequence: CATSRAGETYGYTF. The CDR3, as DNA: TGTGCCACCAGCAGAGCAGGGGAGACCTATGGCTACACCTTC.

A note on this clonotype: A much more abundant neighbour one base away suggests this may be a read error. The rearrangement links TRBV28 to TRBJ2-5; D remains ambiguous. The CDR3 contains 15 residues. Germline lookup yields CDR1 MDHEN and CDR2 SYDVKM. The V gene lost 3 bases and the J gene lost 2 bases, with 13 bases spanning the gap. The DNA for the CDR3 is TGTGCCAGCAGTTTTTCTGTAGGCAGTCAAGAGACCCAGTACTTC. This gives the protein CASSFSVGSQETQYF.

The sample holds many counts of this clonotype. The chain couples TRBV5-1 to TRBJ2-7; D is tentatively TRBD1 or TRBD2 (5 bases each). V was pared by 2 bases and J by 2 bases, with 14 bases between. Per germline, CDR1 SGHRS and CDR2 YFSETQ. This CDR3 has 15 amino acids. The CDR3 nucleotides are TGCGCCAGCAGCTTACGGGACGGTGGGCCCTACGAGCAGTACTTC. It encodes CASSLRDGGPYEQYF. Drawing the rest from reference TRBV5-1 and TRBJ2-7, the complete variable domain is KAGVTQTPRYLIKTRGQQVTLSCSPISGHRSVSWYQQTPGQGLQFLFEYFSETQRNKGNFPGRFSGRQFSNSRSEMNVSTLELGDSALYLCASSLRDGGPYEQYFGPGTRLTVT.

This clonotype was recorded many times. This chain joins TRBV5-1 and TRBJ1-2; the match to TRBD1 covers 7 bases. There are 14 residues in the CDR3. The V gene's germline CDR1 is SGHRS and CDR2 YFSETQ. V trimming: 1 base; J trimming: 6 bases; junction bases outside the gene matches: 6. CDR3 sequence reads: CASSLRTGRDGYTF. The CDR3 region has the DNA TGCGCCAGCAGCTTGCGGACAGGCCGAGATGGCTACACCTTC.

This clonotype was seen ten or more times. This sequence joins TRBV6-1 and TRBJ1-1; D gene uncertain. The CDR3 spans 11 residues. V was clipped by 7 bases and J by 1 base, with 4 bases between them. Germline CDR1 reads MNHNS; CDR2 reads SASEGT. The CDR3 DNA reads TGTGCCAGCATTCGGAACACTGAAGCTTTCTTT. It codes for CASIRNTEAFF.

This clonotype occurred many times. V usage is TRBV6-2 or TRBV6-3 and J usage is TRBJ1-2; no clear D. From germline, CDR1 is MNHEY and CDR2 SVGEGT. This CDR3 contains 13 residues. V dropped 6 bases and J dropped 4 bases, with 12 bases sitting between them. The CDR3 reads CASRKDGLYGYTF. In nucleotides, the CDR3 is TGTGCCAGCAGGAAAGACGGACTCTATGGCTACACCTTC.

This clonotype showed up many times. The CDR3 reads CASSLSGSRETQYF. The CDR3 DNA reads as TGTGCCAGCAGCTTGAGCGGGAGCCGAGAGACCCAGTACTTC. The chain combines TRBV5-6 with TRBJ2-5; 8 positions match TRBD2. V shed 1 base, J shed 4 bases, and the junction held 3 bases outside the gene matches. The CDR3 loop spans 14 amino acids. From germline, CDR1 is SGHDT and CDR2 YYEEEE. Complete variable domain (other parts from reference TRBV5-6 and TRBJ2-5): DAGVTQSPTHLIKTRGQQVTLRCSPKSGHDTVSWYQQALGQGPQFIFQYYEEEERQRGNFPDRFSGHQFPNYSSELNVNALLLGDSALYLCASSLSGSRETQYFGPGTRLLVL.

Only a few counts were recorded for this clonotype. The CDR3 sequence is CSASSDGFSTYGYTF. The CDR3 nucleotides read TGCAGTGCTAGTTCGGACGGCTTCTCCACCTATGGCTACACCTTC. The chain links TRBV20-1 to TRBJ1-2; D gene ambiguous. Trimming removed 3 bases from V and 4 bases from J, with 18 bases in between. Per the germline V gene, CDR1 is DFQATT and CDR2 is SNEGSKA (reference sequence). CDR3 length: 15 residues.

In the case of this clonotype: Germline and junction disagree at one end, which may indicate a read error. The CDR3 DNA follows: TGTGCCAGCAGCCGTTTGACGACTCCGGGACAGGGGGCCAAAAACATTAAGTACTTC. This encodes CASSRLTTPGQGAKNIKYF. This rearrangement joins TRBV5-6 to TRBJ2-4; 12 nucleotides line up with TRBD1. The CDR3 consists of 19 residues. The germline V gene encodes CDR1 SGHDT and CDR2 YYEEEE.

This chain uses TRBV6-5 with TRBJ1-1; perhaps TRBD1 as D (6 bases). V dropped 4 bases and J dropped 7 bases, with 16 bases sitting between them. This CDR3 has 14 amino acids. The germline gives CDR1 MNHEY, CDR2 SVGAGI. The DNA of the CDR3 is TGTGCCAGCAGTTTGTACAACAGGGAGAGTGAAGCTTTCTTT. It is translated as CASSLYNRESEAFF.

As concerns this clonotype: This may arise from a read error, as a much more abundant clone is one base away. The rearrangement joins TRBV19 to TRBJ2-5; either TRBD1 or TRBD2 may supply D (6 bases each). The germline CDR1 and CDR2 sequences are LNHDA and SQIVND (reference sequence). The CDR3 loop spans 15 amino acids. CDR3 amino acids: CVSGDPTGRGETQYF. The CDR3 DNA reads TGTGTCTCCGGAGACCCGACAGGACGGGGGGAGACCCAGTACTTC.

V usage is TRBV3-1 and J usage is TRBJ1-2; TRBD1 aligns across 7 bases. The CDR3 is made up of 14 amino acids. Per germline, CDR1 LGHDT and CDR2 YNNKEL (reference sequence). V shed 4 bases and J 9 bases; nucleotides not matched to a gene: 11. Written as DNA, the CDR3 is TGTGCCAGCAGCCCCGCCCTGGGACAGAGAAGCTACACCTTC. Encoded protein: CASSPALGQRSYTF.

This clonotype was detected many times. The rearrangement joins TRBV4-1 to TRBJ2-5; maybe TRBD1 (6 bases). The CDR3 runs 15 residues. Per germline, CDR1 MGHRA and CDR2 YSYEKL. Trimming left V 1 base short and J 5 bases short, with 14 bases between. This CDR3 is CASSQGGHSAETQYF. The CDR3 nucleotides are TGCGCCAGCAGCCAAGGGGGACATTCGGCGGAGACCCAGTACTTC.